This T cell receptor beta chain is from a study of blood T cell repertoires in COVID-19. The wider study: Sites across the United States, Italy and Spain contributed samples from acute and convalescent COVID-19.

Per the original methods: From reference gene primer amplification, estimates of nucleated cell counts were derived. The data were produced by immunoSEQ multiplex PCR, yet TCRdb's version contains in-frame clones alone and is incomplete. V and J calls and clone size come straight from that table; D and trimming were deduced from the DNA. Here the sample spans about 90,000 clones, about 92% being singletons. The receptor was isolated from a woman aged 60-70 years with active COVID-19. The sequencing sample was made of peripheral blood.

Here the CDR3 reads CASAAGGLSSYEQYF. CDR3 in DNA: TGTGCCAGCGCTGCGGGGGGGCTCAGCTCCTACGAGCAGTACTTC. The genes are TRBV5-5 and TRBJ2-7, with TRBD2 matching 9 bases. The CDR3 is made up of 15 amino acids. The J segment lost 0 bases and the V segment lost 7 bases, leaving 8 bases of the junction unmatched. The germline V gene has CDR1 SGHKS and CDR2 YYEKEE (reference sequence).